Each of the 6 T cell receptor beta chains below was sequenced from the same sample in a study of cytomegalovirus exposure and HLA in healthy donors. PCR employed 60 Vbeta and 13 Jbeta primers. Libraries were prepared by immunoSEQ multiplex PCR; TCRdb keeps only in-frame clonotypes and omits some of them. The sample holds 85,000 to 100,000 clones, just under 85% seen once. Sample: PBMCs. These receptors were obtained from a young woman in good health and CMV-seropositive.

The chain joins TRBV5-1 to TRBJ1-2; 9 nucleotides line up with TRBD1. The ends lost 4 bases at V and 2 bases at J; junction bases unmatched: 0. Germline CDR1 is SGHRS and CDR2 is YFSETQ. The CDR3 consists of 13 residues. CDR3 sequence reads: CASSGQGNYGYTF. The CDR3 region has the DNA TGCGCCAGCAGCGGACAGGGGAACTATGGCTACACCTTC.

A single count supports this clone. V is TRBV9 and J is TRBJ1-2, with TRBD1 as a possible D gene (6 bases). Per germline, CDR1 SGDLS and CDR2 YYNGEE. The CDR3 has 13 amino acids. V was clipped by 0 bases and J by 4 bases, with 7 bases between them. This CDR3 is CASSVDRAYGYTF. The CDR3 nucleotides read TGTGCCAGCAGCGTAGACAGGGCCTATGGCTACACCTTC.

The chain uses TRBV29-1 and TRBJ1-2; no reliable D call. Germline V gives CDR1 SQVTM, CDR2 ANQGSEA. Trimming took 5 bases from V and 2 from J, leaving 12 bases between them. CDR3 length: 13 residues. The DNA of the CDR3 is TGCAGCGTTCAGGCAGGACTAAACTATGGCTACACCTTC. This codes for CSVQAGLNYGYTF.

In this sample, this clone turned up a few times. V and J are TRBV5-1 and TRBJ1-5; D unresolved. Germline CDR1 SGHRS, CDR2 YFSETQ. This CDR3 has 15 amino acids. V was trimmed by 4 bases and J by 2 bases, leaving 13 bases between them. CDR3 residues: CASSRGEGGNQPQHF. The CDR3 nucleotides read TGCGCCAGCAGCCGGGGAGAGGGTGGCAATCAGCCCCAGCATTTT.

The rearrangement links TRBV5-6 to TRBJ1-1, with TRBD1 identical over 8 bases. CDR1 and CDR2 from the germline V gene are SGHDT and YYEEEE. J gave up 4 bases and V 1 base, and 3 bases lay outside the gene matches. The CDR3 is 14 amino acids. The chain's CDR3 is CASSLIQGATEAFF. The CDR3 region has the DNA TGTGCCAGCAGCTTGATCCAGGGGGCCACTGAAGCTTTCTTT.

CDR3 bases: TGTGCCAGCAGCCCAGGGGTACAAGAGACCCAGTACTTC. The encoded protein is CASSPGVQETQYF. This sequence joins TRBV5-6 and TRBJ2-5; weak D call: TRBD1 (6 bases). CDR3 length: 13 residues. Germline assignment: CDR1 SGHDT and CDR2 YYEEEE. Trimming removed 4 bases at V and 2 bases at J, with 9 bases between.